This record covers a single TCR beta chain. This sample was taken from a study of blood T cell repertoires in COVID-19. Background on the study: The study drew acute and convalescent COVID-19 samples from the United States, Italy and Spain.

Profiling relied on immunoSEQ multiplex PCR, and the TCRdb table lists in-frame clones only, not all of them. The sample records a few hundred thousand clones, about 87% being singletons. Per the germline V gene, CDR1 is MDHEN and CDR2 is SYDVKM. This CDR3 has 16 residues. V lost 5 bases and J 9 bases, leaving 20 bases between the germline ends. Participant reports of clinical history set cohort assignment. Recovered status in Cohort 3 required two negative PCRs, clearance, or symptom resolution. This receptor was taken from a man between 25 and 39 years old who had recovered from COVID-19. This chain links TRBV28 with TRBJ1-6; no clear D. The sequencing sample was made of PBMCs or T cells enriched from blood (not recorded which). This CDR3 reads CASSPPGEGWGSPLHF. Written as DNA, the CDR3 is TGTGCCAGCAGTCCCCCCGGGGAGGGATGGGGTTCACCCCTCCACTTT.